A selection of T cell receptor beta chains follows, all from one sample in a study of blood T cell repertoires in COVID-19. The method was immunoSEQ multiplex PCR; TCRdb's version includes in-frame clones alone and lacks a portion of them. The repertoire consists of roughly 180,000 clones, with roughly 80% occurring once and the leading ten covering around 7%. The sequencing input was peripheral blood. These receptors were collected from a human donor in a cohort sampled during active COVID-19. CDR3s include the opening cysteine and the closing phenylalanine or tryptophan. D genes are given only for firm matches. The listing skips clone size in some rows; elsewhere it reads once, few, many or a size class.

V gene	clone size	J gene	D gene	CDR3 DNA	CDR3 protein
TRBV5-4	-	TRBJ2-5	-	TGTGCCAGCAGCTTGCGCGGAAAAGAGACCCAGTACTTC	CASSLRGKETQYF
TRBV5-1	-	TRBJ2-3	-	TGCGCCAGCAGTGGCGGGTATGGCTCAGATACGCAGTATTTT	CASSGGYGSDTQYF
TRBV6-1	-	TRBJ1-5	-	TGTGCCAGCAGTGAAGGCTACAGGGCAAGCAATCAGCCCCAGCATTTT	CASSEGYRASNQPQHF
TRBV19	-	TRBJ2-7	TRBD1	TGTGCCAGTACTCCAAGGGGGACAGGGGTCTACGAGCAGTACTTC	CASTPRGTGVYEQYF
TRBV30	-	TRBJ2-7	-	TGTGCCTCCACAGACAGGTCCTCCTACGAGCAGTACTTC	CASTDRSSYEQYF
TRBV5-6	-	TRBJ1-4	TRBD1	TGTGCCAGCAGCTTTGGGACAGCAACTAATGAAAAACTGTTTTTT	CASSFGTATNEKLFF
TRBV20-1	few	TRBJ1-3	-	TGCAGTGCTACCGGGGGAAACACCATATATTTT	CSATGGNTIYF
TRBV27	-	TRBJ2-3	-	TGTGCCAGCAGCTTACCCAACACAGATACGCAGTATTTT	CASSLPNTDTQYF
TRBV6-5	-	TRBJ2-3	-	TGTGCCAGCAGCCTGATCAGGGGTACAGATACGCAGTATTTT	CASSLIRGTDTQYF
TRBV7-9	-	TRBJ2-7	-	TGTGCCAGCAGCTCCTGGACAGAGGGCGAGAGGGCCTACGAGCAGTACTTC	CASSSWTEGERAYEQYF
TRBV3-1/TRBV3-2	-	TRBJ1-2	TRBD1	TGTGCCAGCAGCCCGACCGAGACAGGGGGCGCGAAGGGCTACACCTTC	CASSPTETGGAKGYTF
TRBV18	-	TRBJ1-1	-	TGTGCCAGCTCACCAGCGGTCAGAGATGAAGCTTTCTTT	CASSPAVRDEAFF
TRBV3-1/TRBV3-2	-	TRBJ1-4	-	TGTGCCAGCAGCCAAGAAGTTCCAGAAACTAATGAAAAACTGTTTTTT	CASSQEVPETNEKLFF
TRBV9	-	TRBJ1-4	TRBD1	TGTGCCAGCAGCGCGGGACAGGGTGACGAAAAACTGTTTTTT	CASSAGQGDEKLFF
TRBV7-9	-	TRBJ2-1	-	TGTGCCAGCAGCTTAGCGGGCCTGAACTACAATGAGCAGTTCTTC	CASSLAGLNYNEQFF
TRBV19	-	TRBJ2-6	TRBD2	TGTGCCAGTAGTACTCGGACTAGCGGGGGCCGCTCTGGGGCCAACGTCCTGACTTTC	CASSTRTSGGRSGANVLTF
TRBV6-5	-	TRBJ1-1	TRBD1	TGTGCCAGCAGTCTTCAGGGGGGACAGAACACTGAAGCTTTCTTT	CASSLQGGQNTEAFF
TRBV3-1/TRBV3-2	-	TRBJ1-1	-	TGTGCCAGCAGCCAAGATTCCACAGTTGAAGCTTTCTTT	CASSQDSTVEAFF